This TCR beta chain was retrieved from a study of T cell changes during pregnancy in multiple sclerosis. Germline CDR1 and CDR2: MDHEN and SYDVKM. This CDR3 contains 16 residues. The ends lost 3 bases at V and 5 bases at J; junction bases unmatched: 7. Data came from immunoSEQ multiplex PCR; TCRdb stores just in-frame clones and leaves some out. The profile shows about 98,000 clones, 92% of them singletons. Sample: peripheral blood, taken after pregnancy. The clonotype originates from a female donor in good health, enrolled as a control in a pregnancy study. The chain is built from TRBV28 and TRBJ2-4, with 10 bases that match TRBD2. The CDR3 nucleotides are TGTGCCAGCAGTTTTGCCCTAGCGGGAGCGGAAAACATTCAGTACTTC. It is translated as CASSFALAGAENIQYF.